Shown below are 17 T cell receptor beta chains from a single sample sequenced in a study of vaccination and CD4 T cells after COVID-19. Treatment in this sample: roughly ten-day PBMC culture with coronavirus spike peptide pools or control peptides (ViraFEST assay). At the Johns Hopkins FTIC core, DNA taken from cultured CD4+ T cells was sequenced by way of the Oncomine TCR Beta short-read assay. TCRdb redid the calling of the PCR reads with MiXCR, one entry per CDR3 protein. The sample holds some 18,000 distinct CDR3 sequences, around 30% seen once. Their antigens are not known. The sequenced material came from cultured CD4+ T cells from blood. These receptors were obtained from a human donor with COVID-19.

V gene TRBV4-3 combines with J gene TRBJ2-1; the match to TRBD2 covers 10 bases. The CDR3 consists of 19 residues. The germline CDR1 and CDR2 sequences are LGHNA and YSLEER. V was pared by 3 bases and J by 0 bases, with 11 bases of the junction left unmatched. The DNA for the CDR3 is TGCGCCAGCAGCCACCTTGGTGTAGCGGGGGGTAGCTCCTACAATGAGCAGTTCTTC. It specifies CASSHLGVAGGSSYNEQFF.

CDR3 sequence reads: CASSNEGRAGETQYF. For the CDR3, the DNA is TGCGCCAGCAGCAACGAAGGGAGGGCCGGAGAGACCCAGTACTTC. The chain uses TRBV5-1 and TRBJ2-5; 7 bases fit TRBD2. Germline-derived CDR1 and CDR2 are SGHRS and YFSETQ. The CDR3 length is 15 residues. Trimming cost V 4 bases and J 4 bases; bases outside gene matches: 10.

This clonotype appeared a single time. This CDR3 is CASSPTSQLYGYTF. As DNA, the CDR3 is TGTGCCAGCAGCCCTACTTCCCAACTCTATGGCTACACCTTC. The genes are TRBV14 and TRBJ1-2; D remains unclear. This CDR3 has 14 residues. Germline CDR1 is SGHDN and CDR2 is FVKESK. V lost 4 bases and J lost 4, with 13 bases in between.

A few counts support this clonotype. This rearrangement joins TRBV6-1 to TRBJ1-5; a weak D match, TRBD1 (5 bases). The V and J ends lost 3 bases and 5 bases respectively, with 14 bases between them. CDR1 is MNHNS, CDR2 SASEGT, per germline. The CDR3 covers 15 residues. The DNA of the CDR3 is TGTGCCAGCAGTGATAGCAGGGTTAGGGATCAGCCCCAGCATTTT. Its protein product is CASSDSRVRDQPQHF.

V gene TRBV5-1 combines with J gene TRBJ2-1; D possibly corresponds to TRBD1 (6 bases). The ends were cut back, 7 bases at V and 2 bases at J, with 16 bases in the middle. This CDR3 has 15 residues. Germline values: CDR1 SGHRS, CDR2 YFSETQ. The CDR3 sequence: CASSLQGSPYNEQFF. The CDR3 DNA follows: TGCGCCAGCTCCCTACAGGGAAGTCCCTACAATGAGCAGTTCTTC.

This clonotype has a handful of counts. The chain couples TRBV6-1 to TRBJ2-7; 8 bases are shared with TRBD1. V dropped 4 bases and J dropped 5; count of bases not matched to a gene: 7. Germline-derived CDR1 and CDR2 are MNHNS and SASEGT. There are 14 residues in the CDR3. DNA of the CDR3: TGTGCCAGCAGTGTGCTCAGGGGGCGCGACGAGCAGTACTTC. Amino acid sequence: CASSVLRGRDEQYF.

This chain links TRBV5-1 with TRBJ2-3; TRBD2 matches 12 bases. V was pared by 3 bases and J by 0 bases, with 5 bases of the junction left unmatched. Germline V gene data show CDR1 as SGHRS and CDR2 as YFSETQ. The CDR3 spans 17 residues. The CDR3: CASSSGLAGPSTDTQYF. Written as DNA, the CDR3 is TGCGCCAGCAGCTCGGGACTAGCGGGTCCTAGCACAGATACGCAGTATTTT.

The chain carries TRBV28 and TRBJ1-2; 9 positions agree with TRBD1. The germline V gene has CDR1 MDHEN and CDR2 SYDVKM. The V gene end was trimmed by 4 bases and the J gene end by 4 bases; junction bases not matched to a gene: 10. CDR3 size: 16 residues. The CDR3 region has the DNA TGTGCCAGCAGTTCCCCATCACAGGGGGCGGGCTATGGCTACACCTTC. The encoded protein is CASSSPSQGAGYGYTF.

This clonotype occurred a few times. The chain carries TRBV2 and TRBJ1-1, with TRBD1 identical over 8 bases. The CDR3 is 14 amino acids. Germline V gene lookup returns CDR1 SNHLY and CDR2 FYNNEI. J gave up 2 bases and V 7 bases, and 6 bases lay outside the gene matches. CDR3 coding DNA: TGTGCCAGCACAGGGCCAGGGGGCAACACTGAAGCTTTCTTT. This codes for CASTGPGGNTEAFF.

This chain uses TRBV30 with TRBJ1-2; unclear D gene. Germline CDR1 reads GTSNPN; CDR2 reads SVGIG (reference sequence). The CDR3 loop spans 13 amino acids. V lost 0 bases, J lost 8 bases, and 13 bases lay in between. The CDR3 DNA sequence: TGTGCCTGGAGTGTACTTCTGACACGCGGCTACACCTTC. The encoded protein is CAWSVLLTRGYTF.

This clonotype was observed a handful of times. The V and J genes are TRBV10-3 and TRBJ1-4, with a weak D call TRBD1 (6 bases). Trimming pared 3 bases from V and 5 bases from J, leaving 16 bases between. The CDR3 length is 16 residues. Germline CDR1 and CDR2: ENHRY and SYGVKD. The CDR3 loop is CAISDPQDSTNEKLFF. CDR3 in DNA: TGTGCCATCAGTGATCCACAGGACAGCACAAATGAAAAACTGTTTTTT.

The chain joins TRBV7-8 to TRBJ1-5; no reliable D call. Trimming left V 5 bases short and J 2 bases short, with 16 bases between. The CDR3 is 16 amino acids. CDR1 SGHVS and CDR2 FQNEAQ come from the germline V gene. Here the CDR3 DNA reads TGTGCCAGCAGCGGAGGAAGCCTGTTGGGCAATCAGCCCCAGCATTTT. This sequence encodes CASSGGSLLGNQPQHF.

Of note for this clonotype: A read error may produce the germline difference seen at one junction end. This rearrangement joins TRBV11-3 to TRBJ1-1; 7 nucleotides line up with TRBD1. Germline V gene sequence: CDR1 SGHNT, CDR2 YENEEA. CDR3 length: 14 residues. CDR3 nucleotide sequence: TGTGCCAGCAGCGTAGACAGGGTAGACACTGAAGCTTTCTTT. As protein: CASSVDRVDTEAFF.

This clonotype was detected only a few times. The rearrangement uses TRBV6-4 and TRBJ2-3, with 8 nucleotides matching TRBD2. CDR3 length: 15 residues. The germline CDR1 and CDR2 sequences are MRHNA and SNTAGT. The V segment lost 2 bases and the J segment 1 base; nucleotides outside the gene matches: 2. CDR3 amino acids: CASSDAGGGTDTQYF. As DNA, the CDR3 is TGTGCCAGCAGTGACGCGGGGGGCGGCACAGATACGCAGTATTTT.

This clonotype was seen just once. The chain recombines TRBV5-4 with TRBJ1-2; weak D call: TRBD1 (6 bases). The V gene's germline CDR1 is SGHNT and CDR2 YYREEE (reference sequence). CDR3 length: 14 amino acids. V lost 0 bases, J lost 6 bases, and 12 bases lay in between. DNA for the CDR3: TGTGCCAGCAGCTTGGCTGGGGGCTCGCATGGCTACACCTTC. Translation gives CASSLAGGSHGYTF.

V is TRBV6-5 and J is TRBJ2-1; 8 bases are a match to TRBD2. The CDR3 covers 15 residues. J gave up 6 bases and V 2 bases, and 6 bases lay outside the gene matches. Germline CDR1 and CDR2: MNHEY and SVGAGI. The CDR3 bases are TGTGCCAGCAGTTACGACGGGGGGGCGGTCAATGAGCAGTTCTTC. Its translation: CASSYDGGAVNEQFF.

The chain links TRBV29-1 to TRBJ2-2; TRBD2 might be the D (6 bases). Trimming took off 7 bases at V and 6 bases at J, with 15 bases between the two ends. In germline, CDR1 is SQVTM, CDR2 ANQGSEA. CDR3 size: 13 residues. CDR3 in amino acids: CSAGGSQAGELFF. In nucleotides, the CDR3 is TGCAGCGCTGGGGGGTCGCAGGCCGGGGAGCTGTTTTTT.